This T cell receptor (beta chain) is drawn from a study of post-analysis software for immune sequencing data. At the level of the study: Recorded disease courses covered relapsing-remitting, secondary progressive and progressive-relapsing multiple sclerosis. Some patients had no subtype annotation. Study results and caveats: Patients had higher frequencies than controls of five TRBV segments, including TRBV5-6, TRBV5-1 and TRBV20-1. Batch-mates among the samples co-clustered strongly by F measure. Significantly lower normalized Chao1 diversity was seen in multiple sclerosis patients than in controls.

The V gene lost 4 bases and the J gene lost 3 bases, with 13 bases spanning the gap. Germline V lookup: CDR1 KGHDR, CDR2 SFDVKD. The CDR3 sequence is 15 residues long. TCR beta cDNA libraries had unique molecular identifiers. There were about 1 to 10 million T cells, and 510,000 or so cDNA molecules came from them. TCRdb reprocessed the PCR reads with MiXCR, giving one entry per CDR3 protein. The data contain hundreds of thousands of distinct CDR3 sequences, roughly 30% of them singletons. A remark on this clonotype: Its target is not known.

The receptor was isolated from a girl aged 5-17 years with multiple sclerosis. The sample consisted of blood. The chain joins TRBV24-1 to TRBJ2-3; D might be TRBD2 (6 bases). The DNA for the CDR3 is TGTGCCACCAGTGACCGACTAGACGGGACAGATACGCAGTATTTT. Its protein product is CATSDRLDGTDTQYF.